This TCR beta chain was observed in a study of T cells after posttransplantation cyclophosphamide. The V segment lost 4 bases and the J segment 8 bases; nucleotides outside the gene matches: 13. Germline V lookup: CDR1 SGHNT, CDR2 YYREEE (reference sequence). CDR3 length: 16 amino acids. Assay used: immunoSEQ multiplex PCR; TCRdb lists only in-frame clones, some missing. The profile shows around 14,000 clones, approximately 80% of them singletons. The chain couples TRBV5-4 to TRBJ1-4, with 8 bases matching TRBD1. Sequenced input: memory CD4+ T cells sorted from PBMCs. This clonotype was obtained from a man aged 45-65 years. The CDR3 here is CASSPGLQGGLEKLFF. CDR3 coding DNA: TGTGCCAGCAGCCCTGGCCTACAGGGGGGATTAGAAAAACTGTTTTTT.